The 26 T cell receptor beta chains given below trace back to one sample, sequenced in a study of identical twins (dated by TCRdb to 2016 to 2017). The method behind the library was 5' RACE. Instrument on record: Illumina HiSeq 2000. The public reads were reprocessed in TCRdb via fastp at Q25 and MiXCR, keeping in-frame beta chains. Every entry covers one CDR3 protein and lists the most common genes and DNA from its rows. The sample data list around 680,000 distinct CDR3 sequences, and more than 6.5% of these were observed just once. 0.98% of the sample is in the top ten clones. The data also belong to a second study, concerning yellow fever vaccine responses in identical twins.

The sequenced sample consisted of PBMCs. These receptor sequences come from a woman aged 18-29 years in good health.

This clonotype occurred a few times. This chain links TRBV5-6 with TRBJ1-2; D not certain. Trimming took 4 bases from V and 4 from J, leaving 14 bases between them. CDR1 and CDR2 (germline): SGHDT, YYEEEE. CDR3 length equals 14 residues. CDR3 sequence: CASSPSGQTYGYTF. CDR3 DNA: TGTGCCAGCAGCCCCTCGGGCCAGACCTATGGCTACACCTTC.

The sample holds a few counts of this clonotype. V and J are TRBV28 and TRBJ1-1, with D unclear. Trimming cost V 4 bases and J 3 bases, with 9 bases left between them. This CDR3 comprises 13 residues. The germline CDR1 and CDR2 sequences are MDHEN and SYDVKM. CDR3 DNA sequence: TGTGCCAGCAGTTCCGTCGCCGACACTGAAGCTTTCTTT. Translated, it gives CASSSVADTEAFF.

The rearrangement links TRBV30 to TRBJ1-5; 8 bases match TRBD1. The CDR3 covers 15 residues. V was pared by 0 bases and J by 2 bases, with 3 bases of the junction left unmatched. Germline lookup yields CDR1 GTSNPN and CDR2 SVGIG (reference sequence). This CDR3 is CAWSVTGGGNQPQHF. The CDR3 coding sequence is TGTGCCTGGAGTGTTACAGGGGGTGGCAATCAGCCCCAGCATTTT.

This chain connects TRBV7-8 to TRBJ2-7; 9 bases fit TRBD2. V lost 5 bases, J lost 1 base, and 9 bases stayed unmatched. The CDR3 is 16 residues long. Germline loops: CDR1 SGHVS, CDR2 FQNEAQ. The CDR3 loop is CASSPAGGKTSYEQYF. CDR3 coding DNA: TGTGCCAGCAGCCCCGCGGGGGGGAAAACATCCTACGAGCAGTACTTC.

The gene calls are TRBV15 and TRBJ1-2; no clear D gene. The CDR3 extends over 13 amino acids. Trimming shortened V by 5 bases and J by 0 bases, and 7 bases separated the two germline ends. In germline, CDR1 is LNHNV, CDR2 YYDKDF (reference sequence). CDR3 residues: CATSGEPNYGYTF. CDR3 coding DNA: TGTGCCACCAGCGGGGAGCCTAACTATGGCTACACCTTC.

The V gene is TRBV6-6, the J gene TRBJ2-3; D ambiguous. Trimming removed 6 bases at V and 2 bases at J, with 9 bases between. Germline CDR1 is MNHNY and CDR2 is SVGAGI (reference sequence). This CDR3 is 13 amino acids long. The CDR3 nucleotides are TGTGCCAGCAGAGACCCCTACACAGATACGCAGTATTTT. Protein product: CASRDPYTDTQYF.

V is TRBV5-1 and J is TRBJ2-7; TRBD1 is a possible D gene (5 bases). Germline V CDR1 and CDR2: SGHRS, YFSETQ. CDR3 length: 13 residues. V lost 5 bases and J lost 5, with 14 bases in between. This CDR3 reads CASSQTDRDEQYF. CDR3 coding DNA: TGCGCCAGCAGTCAAACCGACAGAGACGAGCAGTACTTC.

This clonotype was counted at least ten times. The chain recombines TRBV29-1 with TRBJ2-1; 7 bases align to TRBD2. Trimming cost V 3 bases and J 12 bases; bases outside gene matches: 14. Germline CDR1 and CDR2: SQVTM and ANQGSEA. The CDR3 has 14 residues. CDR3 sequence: CSVDGLAGGLVQFF. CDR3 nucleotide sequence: TGCAGCGTTGACGGATTAGCGGGTGGTTTAGTGCAGTTCTTC.

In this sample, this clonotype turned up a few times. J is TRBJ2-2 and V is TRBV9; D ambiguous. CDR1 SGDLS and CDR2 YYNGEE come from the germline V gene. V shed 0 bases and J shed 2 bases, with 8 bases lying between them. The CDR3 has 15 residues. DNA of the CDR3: TGTGCCAGCAGCGTAGTCGACGCAAACACCGGGGAGCTGTTTTTT. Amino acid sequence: CASSVVDANTGELFF.

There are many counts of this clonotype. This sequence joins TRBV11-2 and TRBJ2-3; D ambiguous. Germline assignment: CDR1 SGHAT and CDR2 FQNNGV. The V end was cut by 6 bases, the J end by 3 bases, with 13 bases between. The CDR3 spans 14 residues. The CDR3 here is CASSEYLLTDTQYF. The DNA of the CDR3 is TGTGCCAGCAGTGAATATCTCCTAACAGATACGCAGTATTTT. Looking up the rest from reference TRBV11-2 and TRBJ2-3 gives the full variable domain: EAGVAQSPRYKIIEKRQSVAFWCNPISGHATLYWYQQILGQGPKLLIQFQNNGVVDDSQLPKDRFSAERLKGVDSTLKIQPAKLEDSAVYLCASSEYLLTDTQYFGPGTRLTVL.

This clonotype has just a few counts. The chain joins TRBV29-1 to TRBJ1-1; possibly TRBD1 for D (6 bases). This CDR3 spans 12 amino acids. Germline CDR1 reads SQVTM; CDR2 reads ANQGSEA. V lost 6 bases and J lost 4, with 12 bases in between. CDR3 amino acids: CSVVQGGTEAFF. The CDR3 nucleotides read TGCAGCGTCGTACAGGGCGGCACTGAAGCTTTCTTT.

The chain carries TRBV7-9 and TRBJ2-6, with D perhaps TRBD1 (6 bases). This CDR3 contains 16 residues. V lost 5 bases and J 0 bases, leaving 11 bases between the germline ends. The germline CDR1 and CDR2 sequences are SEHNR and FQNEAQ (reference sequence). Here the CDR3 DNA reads TGTGCCAGCAGCCCAGGACAGATCTCTGGGGCCAACGTCCTGACTTTC. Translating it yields CASSPGQISGANVLTF.

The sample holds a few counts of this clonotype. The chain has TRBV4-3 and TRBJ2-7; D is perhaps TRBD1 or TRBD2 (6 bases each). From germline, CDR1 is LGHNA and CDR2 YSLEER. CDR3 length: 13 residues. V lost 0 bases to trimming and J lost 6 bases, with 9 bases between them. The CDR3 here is CASSQDRGLEQYF. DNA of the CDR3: TGCGCCAGCAGCCAAGACAGGGGACTCGAGCAGTACTTC.

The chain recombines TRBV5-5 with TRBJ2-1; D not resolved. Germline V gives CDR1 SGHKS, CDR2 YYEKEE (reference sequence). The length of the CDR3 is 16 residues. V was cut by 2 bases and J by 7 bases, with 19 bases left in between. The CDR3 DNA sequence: TGTGCCAGCAGCTTTTTTCTCGCGGCAGAACGAAATGAGCAGTTCTTC. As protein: CASSFFLAAERNEQFF.

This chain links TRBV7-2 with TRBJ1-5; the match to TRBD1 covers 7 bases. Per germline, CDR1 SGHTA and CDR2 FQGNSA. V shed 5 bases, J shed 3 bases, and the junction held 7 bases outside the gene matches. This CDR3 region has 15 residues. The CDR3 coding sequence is TGTGCCAGCAGCCCCCAGGGGGTTGTCAATCAGCCCCAGCATTTT. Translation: CASSPQGVVNQPQHF.

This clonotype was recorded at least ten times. CDR3 DNA sequence: TGTGCCAGCAGTTTAAAGTTATTGGCAGATACGCAGTATTTT. Its translation is CASSLKLLADTQYF. The chain is built from TRBV28 and TRBJ2-3; D is unresolved. CDR3 size: 14 residues. Germline CDR1 reads MDHEN; CDR2 reads SYDVKM. The V and J ends lost 2 bases and 4 bases respectively, with 10 bases between them. The full variable domain, rest sourced from reference TRBV28 and TRBJ2-3, is DVKVTQSSRYLVKRTGEKVFLECVQDMDHENMFWYRQDPGLGLRLIYFSYDVKMKEKGDIPEGYSVSREKKERFSLILESASTNQTSMYLCASSLKLLADTQYFGPGTRLTVL.

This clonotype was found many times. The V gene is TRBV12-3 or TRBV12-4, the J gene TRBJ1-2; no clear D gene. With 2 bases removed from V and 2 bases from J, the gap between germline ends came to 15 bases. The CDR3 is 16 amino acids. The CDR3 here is CASSLIQSADNYGYTF. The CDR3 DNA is TGTGCCAGCAGTTTAATCCAGTCTGCGGACAACTATGGCTACACCTTC.

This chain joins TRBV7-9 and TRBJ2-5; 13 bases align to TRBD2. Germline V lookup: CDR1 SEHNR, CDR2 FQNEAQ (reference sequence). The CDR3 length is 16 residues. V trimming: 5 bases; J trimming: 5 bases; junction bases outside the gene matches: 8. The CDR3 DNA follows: TGTGCCAGCAGCGGTGGACTAGCGGGAGCTTGGGAGACCCAGTACTTC. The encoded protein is CASSGGLAGAWETQYF.

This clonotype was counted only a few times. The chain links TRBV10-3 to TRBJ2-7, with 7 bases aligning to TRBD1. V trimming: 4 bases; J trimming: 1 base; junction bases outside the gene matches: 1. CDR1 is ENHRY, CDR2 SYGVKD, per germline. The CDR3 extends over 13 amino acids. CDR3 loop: CAISGDSSYEQYF. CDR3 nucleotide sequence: TGTGCCATCAGTGGGGACAGTTCCTACGAGCAGTACTTC.

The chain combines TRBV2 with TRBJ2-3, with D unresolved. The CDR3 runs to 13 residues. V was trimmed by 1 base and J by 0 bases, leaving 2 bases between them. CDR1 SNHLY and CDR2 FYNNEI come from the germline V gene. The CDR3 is CASSEESTDTQYF. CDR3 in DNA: TGTGCCAGCAGTGAAGAGAGCACAGATACGCAGTATTTT.

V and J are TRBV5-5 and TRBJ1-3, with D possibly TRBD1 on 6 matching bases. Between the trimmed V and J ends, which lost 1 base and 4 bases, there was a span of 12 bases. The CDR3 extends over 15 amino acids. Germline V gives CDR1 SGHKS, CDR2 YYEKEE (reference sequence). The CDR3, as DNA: TGTGCCAGCAGCTTGTCGTGGGGGGGCGGAAACACCATATATTTT. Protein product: CASSLSWGGGNTIYF.

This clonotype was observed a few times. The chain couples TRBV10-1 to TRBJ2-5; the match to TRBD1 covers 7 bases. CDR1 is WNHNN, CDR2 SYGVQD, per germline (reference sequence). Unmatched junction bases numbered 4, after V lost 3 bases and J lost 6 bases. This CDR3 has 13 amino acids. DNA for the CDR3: TGCGCCAGCAGTGATAGGGGGCCGAAGACCCAGTACTTC. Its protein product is CASSDRGPKTQYF.

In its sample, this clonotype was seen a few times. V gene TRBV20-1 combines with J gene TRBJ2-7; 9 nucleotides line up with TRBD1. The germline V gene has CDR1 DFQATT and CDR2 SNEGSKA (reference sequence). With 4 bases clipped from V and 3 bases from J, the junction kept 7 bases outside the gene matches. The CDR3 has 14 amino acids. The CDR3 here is CSATSGQGHYEQYF. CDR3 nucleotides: TGCAGTGCTACATCGGGACAGGGCCACTACGAGCAGTACTTC.

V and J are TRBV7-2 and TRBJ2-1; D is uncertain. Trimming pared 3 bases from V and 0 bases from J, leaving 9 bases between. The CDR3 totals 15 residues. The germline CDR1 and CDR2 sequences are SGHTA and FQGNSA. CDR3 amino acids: CASSLYWDSYNEQFF. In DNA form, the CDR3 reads TGTGCCAGCAGCTTGTATTGGGACTCCTACAATGAGCAGTTCTTC.

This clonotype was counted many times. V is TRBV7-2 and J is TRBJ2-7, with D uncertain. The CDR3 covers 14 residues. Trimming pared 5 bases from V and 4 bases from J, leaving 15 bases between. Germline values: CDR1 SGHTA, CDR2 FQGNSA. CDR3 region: CASSRQFMGYEQYF. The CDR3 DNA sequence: TGTGCCAGCAGCCGACAATTTATGGGATACGAGCAGTACTTC.

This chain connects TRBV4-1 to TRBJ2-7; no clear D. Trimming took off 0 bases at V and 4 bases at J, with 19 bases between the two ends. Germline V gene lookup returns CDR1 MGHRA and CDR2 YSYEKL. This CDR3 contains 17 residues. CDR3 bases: TGCGCCAGCAGCCAAGATTCGCCTGGGTCAGGCAGGTACGAGCAGTACTTC. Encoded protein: CASSQDSPGSGRYEQYF.